The source of this TCR beta chain is a study of blood T cells in healthy people across ages. Study-level results: Estimated diversity across one million T cells was deemed an underestimate. Higher diversity, along with more naive CD4+ cells, distinguished long-lived donors from aged donors.

Using a J-beta primer mix together with a sample-barcoded 5' primer, a second PCR was run for about 7 to 12 cycles. Every cDNA molecule bore a tag from a template-switch adaptor containing 12 random nucleotides. TCRdb reprocessed the 5' RACE reads with MiXCR, giving one entry per CDR3 protein. Of about 650,000 distinct CDR3 sequences in the sample, roughly 32% are singletons; the top ten hold roughly 15%. In its sample, this clonotype was seen many times. Its cognate antigen is unknown. Researchers isolated at least 6.5 million PBMCs per sample. The origin of this receptor is a woman aged 80 or over in good health. Sequencing was performed on blood.

CDR3 sequence: CASSFLYRRGKEETQYF. The CDR3 nucleotides are TGTGCCAGCAGCTTCTTGTATCGCAGGGGGAAGGAAGAGACCCAGTACTTC. The rearrangement uses TRBV13 and TRBJ2-5; TRBD1 matches at 7 bases. The CDR3 is 17 amino acids. CDR1 and CDR2 from the germline V gene are PRHDT and FYEKMQ (reference sequence). Trimming removed 3 bases from V and 3 bases from J; junction bases left unmatched: 13. The whole variable domain, remainder taken from reference TRBV13 and TRBJ2-5, is AAGVIQSPRHLIKEKRETATLKCYPIPRHDTVYWYQQGPGQDPQFLISFYEKMQSDKGSIPDRFSAQQFSDYHSELNMSSLELGDSALYFCASSFLYRRGKEETQYFGPGTRLLVL.